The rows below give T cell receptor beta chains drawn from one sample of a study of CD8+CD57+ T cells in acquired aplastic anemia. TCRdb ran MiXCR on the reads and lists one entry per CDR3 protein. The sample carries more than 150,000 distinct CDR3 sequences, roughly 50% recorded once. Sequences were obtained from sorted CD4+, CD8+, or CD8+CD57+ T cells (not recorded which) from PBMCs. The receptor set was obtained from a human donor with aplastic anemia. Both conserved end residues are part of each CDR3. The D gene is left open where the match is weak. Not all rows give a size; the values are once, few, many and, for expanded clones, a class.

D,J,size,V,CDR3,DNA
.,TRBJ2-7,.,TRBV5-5,CASSLVGTGLLHEQYF,TGTGCCAGCAGCTTGGTGGGGACCGGACTGCTCCACGAGCAGTACTTC
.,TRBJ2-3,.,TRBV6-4,CASRDSPRVLGIEADTQYF,TGTGCCAGCAGGGACTCCCCCCGGGTACTTGGCATCGAAGCAGATACGCAGTATTTT
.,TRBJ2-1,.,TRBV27,CASSFSRYNEQFF,TGTGCCAGCAGTTTCTCCAGGTACAATGAGCAGTTCTTC
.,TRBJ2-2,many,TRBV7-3,CASSLTSSTGELFF,TGTGCCAGCAGCTTAACTAGCTCCACCGGGGAGCTGTTTTTT
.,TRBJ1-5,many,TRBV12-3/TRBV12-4,CASSRSDQPQHF,TGTGCCAGCAGTCGTAGTGATCAGCCCCAGCATTTT
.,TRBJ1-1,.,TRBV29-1,CSGDRNTEAFF,TGCAGCGGAGACAGGAACACTGAAGCTTTCTTT
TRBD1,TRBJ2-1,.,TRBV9,CASSPGTGGVDEQFF,TGTGCCAGCAGCCCCGGGACAGGGGGAGTTGATGAGCAGTTCTTC
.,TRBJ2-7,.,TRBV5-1,CASSLTGPEQYF,TGCGCCAGCAGCTTGACAGGTCCCGAGCAGTACTTC
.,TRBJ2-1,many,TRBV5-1,CASSLALLGGEQFF,TGCGCCAGCAGCTTGGCTCTTTTGGGGGGTGAGCAGTTCTTC
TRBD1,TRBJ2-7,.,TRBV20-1,CSATSTGPVLEQYF,TGCAGTGCTACTTCGACAGGGCCTGTCCTGGAGCAGTACTTC